The sequence of this T cell receptor (beta chain) was determined in a study of shared clonotypes between healthy human individuals. Background on the study: In total, the donors were a couple of women and a few men aged 18 to 49.

The CDR3 totals 15 residues. V lost 3 bases, J lost 3 bases, and 5 bases stayed unmatched. From germline, CDR1 is SGDLS and CDR2 YYNGEE. Repertoires were generated with immunoSEQ multiplex PCR, while TCRdb's copy carries only in-frame clones and drops some. The sample holds a few hundred thousand clones; roughly 97% are singletons and the top ten take around 0.06%. Sequenced input: naive CD4+ T cells sorted from blood. Subset specified: CD45RA+ positively selected. This TCR was sampled from a woman in her 30s in good health. This chain connects TRBV9 to TRBJ2-7; 11 bases match TRBD2. CDR3 residues: CASSATSGTLYEQYF. The CDR3, as DNA: TGTGCCAGCAGCGCGACTAGCGGGACACTCTACGAGCAGTACTTC.